A selection of T cell receptor beta chains follows, all from one sample in a study of long-term antiretroviral therapy in people with HIV. Clones were read by immunoSEQ multiplex PCR, and TCRdb kept only the in-frame ones, dropping some. This table has some 35,000 clones, around 80% appearing once. The input for sequencing was unsorted PBMCs, taken 0.6 years after starting antiretroviral therapy. The origin of the receptors is a man younger than 35 with HIV. The conserved cysteine and the conserved F or W are not part of the CDR3 here. The D gene is left open where the match is weak.

d_call: NA
j_call: TRBJ2-1
v_call: TRBV27
cdr3_aa: ASSSYRKGEQF

d_call: TRBD1
j_call: TRBJ2-7
v_call: TRBV7-8
cdr3_aa: ASSPQTGVSHEQY

d_call: NA
j_call: TRBJ2-5
v_call: TRBV7-9
cdr3_aa: ASGTTQETQY

d_call: NA
j_call: TRBJ2-3
v_call: TRBV18
cdr3_aa: ASSPPVGDTQY

d_call: TRBD1
j_call: TRBJ1-2
v_call: TRBV28
cdr3_aa: ASRTGGLQGYGYT

d_call: TRBD1
j_call: TRBJ1-4
v_call: TRBV19
cdr3_aa: ASSIGTGLGKLF

d_call: NA
j_call: TRBJ2-5
v_call: TRBV6-4
cdr3_aa: ASSFQETQY

d_call: NA
j_call: TRBJ1-4
v_call: TRBV4-3
cdr3_aa: ASSQDSSSKLF

d_call: TRBD2
j_call: TRBJ2-1
v_call: TRBV27
cdr3_aa: ASSLSGLAREQF

d_call: TRBD1
j_call: TRBJ1-1
v_call: TRBV28
cdr3_aa: ASSLQGATTEAF

d_call: NA
j_call: TRBJ1-4
v_call: TRBV28
cdr3_aa: ASSLTMALQLF

d_call: TRBD2
j_call: TRBJ2-7
v_call: TRBV9
cdr3_aa: ASGQGGDEQY

d_call: TRBD1
j_call: TRBJ2-7
v_call: TRBV18
cdr3_aa: ASSSRGQGLYEQY

d_call: NA
j_call: TRBJ2-7
v_call: TRBV20-1
cdr3_aa: SARVGYEQY

d_call: NA
j_call: TRBJ1-5
v_call: TRBV7-2
cdr3_aa: ASSLEWGRGNQPQH

d_call: NA
j_call: TRBJ2-1
v_call: TRBV7-9
cdr3_aa: GAGEGNEQF

d_call: TRBD1
j_call: TRBJ2-7
v_call: TRBV28
cdr3_aa: ASSLYTGGYEQY

d_call: TRBD1
j_call: TRBJ2-3
v_call: TRBV12-5
cdr3_aa: ASGLGQGKDTQY

d_call: TRBD2
j_call: TRBJ2-3
v_call: TRBV5-6
cdr3_aa: ASSFTRDYITDTQY

d_call: TRBD1
j_call: TRBJ1-3
v_call: TRBV30
cdr3_aa: AWARLGTVGNTIY

d_call: NA
j_call: TRBJ2-7
v_call: TRBV21-1
cdr3_aa: ASSSLWDSYEQY

d_call: NA
j_call: TRBJ1-1
v_call: TRBV28
cdr3_aa: ASSLYGNTEAF

d_call: NA
j_call: TRBJ2-1
v_call: TRBV9
cdr3_aa: ASSVAGKWLSPGADNEQF

d_call: NA
j_call: TRBJ2-7
v_call: TRBV28
cdr3_aa: ASSLARTDVYEQY

d_call: NA
j_call: TRBJ1-1
v_call: TRBV19
cdr3_aa: ASSSGGGTEAF

d_call: NA
j_call: TRBJ2-7
v_call: TRBV5-4
cdr3_aa: ASSLVGKQY

d_call: NA
j_call: TRBJ2-7
v_call: TRBV27
cdr3_aa: ASSLSRVREQY

d_call: TRBD2
j_call: TRBJ2-7
v_call: TRBV29-1
cdr3_aa: SGGTSGNYEQY